This T cell receptor beta chain was documented in a study of OX40 agonist ivuxolimab in advanced cancers. Whole-study context: Partial response was recorded in three patients: one hepatocellular carcinoma and two cutaneous melanoma cases.

Produced via immunoSEQ multiplex PCR; TCRdb's table is partial and in-frame only. The sample consists of 55,000 to 70,000 clones, approximately 86% of them appearing once. The TCR comes from an adult with an advanced solid tumor such as melanoma, head and neck, liver or kidney cancer. The material sequenced was CD4+ or CD8+ T cells sorted from blood, taken in a trial of the OX40 agonist ivuxolimab.

CDR3 sequence (DNA): TGTGCCAGCAGCTTAGGTTCGGTCCGCGGGTACACCTTC. This translates into CASSLGSVRGYTF. The chain combines TRBV11-2 with TRBJ1-2; D unclear. The CDR3 totals 13 residues. CDR1 SGHAT and CDR2 FQNNGV come from the germline V gene. V was trimmed by 1 base and J by 11 bases, leaving 14 bases between them.